This T cell receptor (beta chain) was found in a study of PD-1 blockade in classical Hodgkin lymphoma. Study-level background: Every 2 weeks, patients got 3 mg/kg intravenous nivolumab.

This clone was seen more than once but under ten times. The CDR3 contains 12 residues. CDR1 is GTSNPN, CDR2 SVGIG, per germline (reference sequence). Trimming shortened V by 0 bases and J by 12 bases, and 14 bases separated the two germline ends. Profiling relied on immunoSEQ multiplex PCR, and the TCRdb table lists in-frame clones only, not all of them. This sample has roughly 81,000 clones, with around nine tenths found just once. There was relapse after autologous stem cell transplantation in every patient, and there was variation in brentuximab vedotin exposure. This clonotype was obtained from a human donor with classical Hodgkin lymphoma. The V call is TRBV30, the J call TRBJ1-1, with D unclear. The material was peripheral blood mononuclear cells (PBMCs), obtained before the second cycle of nivolumab. This CDR3 is CAWSVFRSGPFF. The CDR3, as DNA: TGTGCCTGGAGTGTGTTCCGAAGTGGCCCTTTCTTT.